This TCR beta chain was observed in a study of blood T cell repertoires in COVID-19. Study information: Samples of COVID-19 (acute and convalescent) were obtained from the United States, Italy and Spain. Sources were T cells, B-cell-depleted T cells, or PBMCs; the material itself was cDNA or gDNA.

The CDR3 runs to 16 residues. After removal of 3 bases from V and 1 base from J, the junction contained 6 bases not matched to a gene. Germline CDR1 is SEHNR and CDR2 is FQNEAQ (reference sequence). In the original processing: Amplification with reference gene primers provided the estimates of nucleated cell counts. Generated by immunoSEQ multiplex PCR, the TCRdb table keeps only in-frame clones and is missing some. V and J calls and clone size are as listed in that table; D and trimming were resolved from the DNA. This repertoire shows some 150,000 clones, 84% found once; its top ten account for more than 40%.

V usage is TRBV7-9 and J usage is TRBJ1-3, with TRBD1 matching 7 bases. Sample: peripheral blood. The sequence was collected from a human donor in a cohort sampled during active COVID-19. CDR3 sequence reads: CASSFGTELSGNTIYF. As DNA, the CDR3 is TGTGCCAGCAGCTTCGGGACAGAGCTTTCTGGAAACACCATATATTTT.